The sequence of this TCR beta chain was determined in a study of cytomegalovirus exposure and HLA in healthy donors. Regarding this clone: Its antigen is undetermined.

General study points: Most TCRs appeared rarely, but some public TCRs recurred in many donors. Upon later analysis, TCR association rates were observed to vary by HLA locus, being highest for DRB1 and lowest for HLA-C.

Primers included in the PCR were 60 Vbeta and 13 Jbeta primers. Clones were sequenced by immunoSEQ multiplex PCR, and TCRdb holds only the in-frame ones, with some missing. The data contain tens of thousands of clones, around 83% of them singletons. The CDR3 runs to 15 residues. Per germline, CDR1 SEHNR and CDR2 FQNEAQ (reference sequence). Trimming took 5 bases from V and 6 from J; bases not matched to a gene: 6. Sequencing was performed on PBMCs. The chain recombines TRBV7-9 with TRBJ2-2; 10 bases fit TRBD1. The sequence came from a man aged 25 to 40 in good health and CMV-seronegative. The CDR3 DNA reads as TGTGCCAGCAGCCAAACCGGGACAGGGGCCGGGGAGCTGTTTTTT. Its protein product is CASSQTGTGAGELFF.